This T cell receptor beta chain derives from a study of regulatory T cells in long-lasting Graves disease. Turning to the study itself: Less than 3 months of antithyroid drugs had been taken by newly diagnosed Graves' patients. Overall study findings and caveats: Persistent disease exhibited a predilection for TRBV28, TRBJ1-2 and TRBJ2-5.

The J segment lost 7 bases and the V segment lost 3 bases, leaving 12 bases of the junction unmatched. CDR1 is SGDLS and CDR2 is YYNGEE in the germline V gene. The CDR3 has 16 amino acids. Time point here: newly diagnosed GD, antithyroid drugs for less than 3 months. Scientists built the TCR library using RNA that was extracted from PBMCs. American Thyroid Association guidelines defined Graves' disease diagnosis. This clonotype occurred many times. Its antigen is unidentified. Arm-PCR of CDR3 regions and iRepertoire HTBI primers were used to build TCR beta libraries. TCRdb itself ran the multiplex PCR reads through MiXCR, one entry per CDR3 protein. The repertoire holds approximately 400,000 distinct CDR3 sequences, with 15% as singletons.

Sequencing was performed on peripheral blood mononuclear cells (PBMCs), taken at new diagnosis, from a patient treated with antithyroid drugs. The TCR comes from a female donor with Graves disease. The chain employs TRBV9 and TRBJ2-3; 9 nucleotides line up with TRBD1. The CDR3 region has the DNA TGTGCCAGCAGCGCCCCGGGACAGGGCGTTTCTAATACGCAGTATTTT. Translation: CASSAPGQGVSNTQYF.